Given below is one T cell receptor (beta chain) in context. These data originate in a study of shared clonotypes between healthy human individuals. The assay was immunoSEQ multiplex PCR, and TCRdb's table has in-frame clones only and misses some. The sample has around 1,900,000 clones, around 95% seen once. V was pared by 5 bases and J by 7 bases, with 14 bases between. Germline V gene data show CDR1 as SNHLY and CDR2 as FYNNEI. This CDR3 has 14 amino acids. Naive CD8 cells lacked CD45RO, underwent positive selection for CCR7 and left out terminally differentiated effector memory CD45RA+ cells. The sequencing sample was made of naive CD8+ T cells from PBMCs. This sequence originates from a man between 18 and 35 years old in good health. Some clones in this sample may be carry-over from other donors' samples. The chain carries TRBV2 and TRBJ1-4; D may be TRBD1 (6 bases). In nucleotides, the CDR3 is TGTGCCAGCAGTCCTGGCCGGGGGCTTGAAAAACTGTTTTTT. Translated, it gives CASSPGRGLEKLFF. Together with reference TRBV2 and TRBJ1-4, the CDR3 gives the full variable domain: EPEVTQTPSHQVTQMGQEVILRCVPISNHLYFYWYRQILGQKVEFLVSFYNNEISEKSEIFDDQFSVERPDGSNFTLKIRSTKLEDSAMYFCASSPGRGLEKLFFGSGTQLSVL.